This TCR beta chain was sequenced for a study of human T cells and chemical hapten exposure (dated by TCRdb to about 2021). Turning to the overall study: For sensitization, 2% DPC in acetone was applied to a roughly 2 cm by roughly 2 cm area of upper inner arm skin. Around 30 alopecia patients provided blood for TCR sequencing at one to four time points (pre-sensitization, 2, 6 and 24 weeks). The libraries were sequenced as a pool, and the TCR yield per sample differed mostly because of small variations in library volumes within the pool. Alopecia areata with under or over 50% scalp involvement, alopecia totalis and alopecia universalis were represented in the patient cohort, which was mostly female. Blood was sampled from patients pre-sensitization (week 0) and at 2, 6 and about 24 weeks after DPC sensitization. This study followed changes in the peripheral blood TCR repertoire in vivo during primary and secondary sensitization of alopecia patients to the hapten diphenylcyclopropenone (DPC). Throughout the study period of roughly 24 weeks, patients also received therapeutic DPC doses to the scalp every week. Patch testing was done on the upper back using Finn chambers containing 0.01% DPC, and results were scored after 6 days according to International Contact Dermatitis Research Group standards.

This clonotype was counted only a few times. The antigen this receptor binds is unknown. No clone much larger than this one lies a single base away; base qualities are absent. Receptor amplification or capture employed RACE. Instrument used: NextSeq 500. Library preparation attached unique molecular identifiers to individual cDNA molecules for quantitative, reproducible TCR counting. Both TCR alpha and TCR beta chains were sequenced from each blood RNA sample. On the authors' methods: A median of about 87,000 TCRs per sample was observed, with a range of 23,224 to 690,600. The Decombinator software suite was used to annotate V, J and CDR3 in the TCR reads. For PS versus PT1 abundance plots, all samples were subsampled to the same number of TCRs (28,000). Expanded TCRs were defined as absent before sensitization and observed at least eight times at the 2-week time point. TCRdb reprocessing: public reads trimmed at Q25 with fastp, clones called with MiXCR, in-frame beta chains kept. Rows are unified per CDR3 protein, each entry keeping the most common DNA and genes. These V and J calls derive from TCRdb rather than the authors' analysis. The sample table lists approximately 110,000 distinct CDR3 sequences, less than 10% of them with a count of one. Together, the top ten hold 2.5% to 3.5% of the sample.

The time point label, read with the paper, signifies: patch test 2, 6 weeks after DPC sensitization. The treatment or condition label, read with the paper, signifies: therapeutic diphenylcyclopropenone sensitization with weekly scalp DPC. Blood at each patch-test visit was drawn before the patch test was applied. Patients were considered eligible if aged 18 to 70, diagnosed with alopecia and deemed suitable for DPC therapy, and patients were excluded if pregnant. Total RNA was extracted from unfractionated whole blood collected in Tempus Blood RNA tubes. Germline trimming: 3 bases from V, 0 bases from J; junction bases outside gene matches: 6. Taken from the germline V gene, the CDR1 and CDR2 loops are SGHVS and FNYEAQ. The CDR3 covers 17 residues, taking in both the cysteine and the phenylalanine. Only the CDR3 DNA stays, 51 bases, in frame from base 1. Findings and caveats that apply to the study as a whole: Because every patient had alopecia, a presumed autoimmune disease, the patients' immune response might differ from that of healthy individuals. Significantly more large CDR3 similarity clusters were formed by expanded TCRs than by pre-sensitization or healthy control sets, consistent with antigen-driven responses. Patch test score correlated positively with the number of PT1 expanded TCRs, reaching significance at thresholds 8, 16 and 32 but not at 4. DPC sensitization did not change how many TCRs were above 1 in 1000 frequency, and no evidence was found of alterations in global repertoire structure. Repeated subsampling changed both the strength of the expansion versus patch-test correlation and the threshold at which the correlation became significant.

Rearrangement joined TRBV7-6 to TRBJ2-2; TRBD2 matches 8 bases in the middle. The material was whole blood, obtained in connection with sensitization to the hapten diphenylcyclopropenone (DPC). This clonotype was obtained from a woman aged 40 to 55 with alopecia areata. Some clones in this sample may be carry-over from other donors' samples. The CDR3 region reads CASSFNSGNPNTGELFF. The DNA sequence is given as TGTGCCAGCAGCTTTAATAGCGGGAACCCGAACACCGGGGAGCTGTTTTTT.